This T cell receptor beta chain was retrieved from a study of shared clonotypes between healthy human individuals. Whole-study findings and limits: Non-shared clonotypes showed lower generation probabilities than clonotypes common to all four donors. Across a handful of donors, naive CD4 shared roughly 5.2%, naive CD8 under 4%, memory CD4 more than 2%, memory CD8 0.4%. Having only a few donors restricted how much genetic and exposure-history diversity was captured.

The study enrolled healthy HIV-negative adults without recent acute infections or vaccinations as donors. The protocol was immunoSEQ multiplex PCR, while the TCRdb copy is restricted to in-frame clones and leaves out a portion. This sample yields approximately 980,000 clones, of which around 80% are seen a single time; 1.5% belongs to the top ten. Concerning this clone: The target antigen is unknown.

The length of the CDR3 is 13 residues. Looked up from germline, CDR1 is SQVTM and CDR2 is ANQGSEA. V was trimmed by 4 bases and J by 4 bases, leaving 13 bases between them. The clonotype was recovered from a man younger than 30 in good health. The sequencing input was memory CD4+ T cells sorted from blood. Stated subset: CD45RA-negative fraction. This sequence joins TRBV29-1 and TRBJ1-1; D perhaps matches TRBD1 (6 bases). The CDR3 DNA follows: TGCAGCGTTGGATCAGGGGAAAGCACTGAAGCTTTCTTT. This encodes CSVGSGESTEAFF.